This paragraph covers one T cell receptor (beta chain) sequence. Antigen specificity is unknown. Amplification used 60 Vbeta primers and 13 Jbeta primers. Method: immunoSEQ multiplex PCR; TCRdb's copy keeps in-frame clones and lacks some. In the table there are 200,000 to 250,000 clones, around 80% of which are singletons. The sample originates from a study of cytomegalovirus exposure and HLA in healthy donors. Overall study results and limits: As a later analysis showed, several of the most significant clusters appeared to be linked to common viral pathogens. In a later analysis, productive TCRs from donors in an Asian-associated ancestry cluster reportedly carried fewer N-insertions than the cohort mean.

Sequenced input: PBMCs. This sequence originates from a woman in her forties in good health and CMV-seropositive.

The CDR3 DNA is TGTGCCAGCAGCTCCGACGTAGCGGGGCGAAATGAGCAGTTCTTC. Its translation is CASSSDVAGRNEQFF. J is TRBJ2-1 and V is TRBV7-9, with 8 bases aligning to TRBD2. The CDR3 has 15 amino acids. J was trimmed by 7 bases and V by 4 bases; bases with no gene match: 9. The germline CDR1 and CDR2 sequences are SEHNR and FQNEAQ (reference sequence).